These 24 T cell receptor beta chains originate from one sample sequenced in a study of cytomegalovirus exposure and HLA in healthy donors. PCR was performed using 60 Vbeta and 13 Jbeta primers. Produced via immunoSEQ multiplex PCR; TCRdb's table is partial and in-frame only. The sample shows around 53,000 clones, approximately 84% of them seen only once. The sequencing input was PBMCs. The source of these receptors is a man over 45 in good health and CMV-seronegative.

The chain employs TRBV7-2 and TRBJ2-2; TRBD2 agrees at 7 bases. The junction had 8 bases not matched to a gene; V was cut back by 5 bases and J by 5 bases. The CDR3 has 15 residues. Germline V lookup: CDR1 SGHTA, CDR2 FQGNSA. CDR3 nucleotide sequence: TGTGCCAGCAGCCCTCGACTGGGAGGGACCGGGGAGCTGTTTTTT. Amino acids: CASSPRLGGTGELFF.

The V call is TRBV9, the J call TRBJ2-7, with TRBD1 matching over 10 bases. The CDR3 sequence is 16 residues long. V lost 0 bases to trimming and J lost 2 bases; unmatched junction nucleotides: 5. Germline V gives CDR1 SGDLS, CDR2 YYNGEE. The CDR3 nucleotides read TGTGCCAGCAGCGTAGGTGGGACAGGGGTGACCTACGAGCAGTACTTC. This gives the protein CASSVGGTGVTYEQYF.

V is TRBV9 and J is TRBJ2-3; weak D call: TRBD1 (6 bases). V gave up 4 bases and J gave up 2 bases, with 17 bases separating them. The germline V gene has CDR1 SGDLS and CDR2 YYNGEE. This CDR3 is built from 16 residues. CDR3 nucleotides: TGTGCCAGCAGCACGTACAGGGATACCCCCACAGATACGCAGTATTTT. It encodes CASSTYRDTPTDTQYF.

The CDR3 sequence is CASSPRSGGLIRQYF. The CDR3 DNA follows: TGTGCCAGCAGCCCCCGATCGGGGGGCCTAATTCGACAGTATTTT. This chain links TRBV5-6 with TRBJ2-3; possibly TRBD2 for D (7 bases). The germline CDR1 and CDR2 sequences are SGHDT and YYEEEE. The CDR3 length is 15 residues. Trimming left V 4 bases short and J 12 bases short, with 24 bases between.

This chain joins TRBV19 and TRBJ2-6, with D possibly being TRBD1 (6 bases). The CDR3 spans 19 residues. Trimming left V 7 bases short and J 0 bases short, with 22 bases between. CDR1 LNHDA and CDR2 SQIVND come from the germline V gene (reference sequence). The CDR3 loop reads CASTPRGTPWRSGANVLTF. The CDR3 nucleotides are TGTGCCAGTACCCCCCGTGGGACACCCTGGCGCTCTGGGGCCAACGTCCTGACTTTC.

This chain links TRBV10-3 with TRBJ1-1; TRBD1 aligns across 7 bases. The CDR3 runs to 13 residues. Germline CDR1 reads ENHRY; CDR2 reads SYGVKD. The junction had 4 bases not matched to a gene; V was cut back by 6 bases and J by 3 bases. The CDR3, as DNA: TGTGCCATCAGGCTCCAGGGGGACACTGAAGCTTTCTTT. As protein: CAIRLQGDTEAFF.

The chain carries TRBV11-3 and TRBJ2-2, with D maybe TRBD2 (5 bases). Germline V gene sequence: CDR1 SGHNT, CDR2 YENEEA. This CDR3 region has 15 residues. V was cut by 0 bases and J by 3 bases, with 8 bases left in between. In nucleotides, the CDR3 is TGTGCCAGCAGCTTAGAAGGGAGTTACACCGGGGAGCTGTTTTTT. Its translation: CASSLEGSYTGELFF.

The chain joins TRBV10-3 to TRBJ1-1; tentatively, D is TRBD1 (6 bases). The CDR3 spans 12 residues. The germline V and J ends were trimmed by 6 bases and 1 base, with 6 bases remaining between them. Per the germline V gene, CDR1 is ENHRY and CDR2 is SYGVKD. DNA for the CDR3: TGTGCCATCAGGACAGGGAACACTGAAGCTTTCTTT. This translates into CAIRTGNTEAFF.

This clone was detected a few times. The V call is TRBV2, the J call TRBJ2-5; perhaps TRBD2 as D (5 bases). V was pared by 8 bases and J by 5 bases, with 12 bases between. The CDR3 sequence is 12 residues long. Germline V gives CDR1 SNHLY, CDR2 FYNNEI. The CDR3 DNA reads as TGTGCCAGCTTCATCCGGGATGAGACCCAGTACTTC. It specifies CASFIRDETQYF.

The chain employs TRBV7-9 and TRBJ2-7; 12 bases map to TRBD1. The germline CDR1 and CDR2 sequences are SEHNR and FQNEAQ (reference sequence). Unmatched junction bases numbered 8, after V lost 3 bases and J lost 2 bases. The CDR3 runs to 17 residues. The CDR3 reads CASSLGQGALGPYEQYF. CDR3 in DNA: TGTGCCAGCAGCTTGGGACAGGGGGCATTGGGTCCCTACGAGCAGTACTTC. The whole variable domain, remainder taken from reference TRBV7-9 and TRBJ2-7, is DTGVSQNPRHKITKRGQNVTFRCDPISEHNRLYWYRQTLGQGPEFLTYFQNEAQLEKSRLLSDRFSAERPKGSFSTLEIQRTEQGDSAMYLCASSLGQGALGPYEQYFGPGTRLTVT.

The CDR3 here is CASSGGGILREQYF. The CDR3 DNA is TGTGCCAGCAGCGGCGGAGGGATACTACGAGAGCAGTACTTC. This chain links TRBV5-6 with TRBJ2-7, with a weak D call TRBD2 (6 bases). Per the germline V gene, CDR1 is SGHDT and CDR2 is YYEEEE. Trimming removed 4 bases from V and 7 bases from J, with 18 bases in between. This CDR3 region has 14 residues.

This clone has a single count. The J gene is TRBJ2-3, the V gene TRBV2; D not certain. Per germline, CDR1 SNHLY and CDR2 FYNNEI. The length of the CDR3 is 12 residues. V was pared by 4 bases and J by 7 bases, with 9 bases between. Here the CDR3 reads CASSGDAHTQYF. In nucleotides, the CDR3 is TGTGCCAGCAGTGGAGATGCACATACGCAGTATTTT.

The V call is TRBV7-8, the J call TRBJ1-2; D call uncertain. Germline V lookup: CDR1 SGHVS, CDR2 FQNEAQ. The CDR3 is made up of 12 amino acids. Trimming stripped 4 bases from V and 3 bases from J, with 6 bases between. CDR3 protein: CASSSQYYGYTF. The CDR3 region has the DNA TGTGCCAGCAGCTCCCAATACTATGGCTACACCTTC.

The V gene is TRBV19, the J gene TRBJ1-6; D is unclear. This CDR3 has 14 amino acids. Per germline, CDR1 LNHDA and CDR2 SQIVND (reference sequence). The germline V and J ends were trimmed by 5 bases and 7 bases, with 12 bases remaining between them. The CDR3 region has the DNA TGTGCCAGTAGTGTAACGACGGGAAATTCACCCCTCCACTTT. It is translated as CASSVTTGNSPLHF.

The J gene is TRBJ2-3, the V gene TRBV27, with unresolved D. The germline V gene encodes CDR1 MNHEY and CDR2 SMNVEV (reference sequence). Trimming took 7 bases from V and 3 from J, leaving 11 bases between them. The CDR3 contains 13 residues. The CDR3 spells CASTPGNTDTQYF. CDR3 DNA: TGTGCCAGCACTCCGGGTAATACAGATACGCAGTATTTT.

V gene TRBV11-2 combines with J gene TRBJ2-2; 10 positions agree with TRBD2. Germline CDR1 reads SGHAT; CDR2 reads FQNNGV. The V and J ends lost 5 bases and 2 bases, in that order; junction bases with no gene match: 5. The CDR3 loop spans 16 amino acids. CDR3 sequence reads: CASSPSGGVNTGELFF. CDR3 in DNA: TGTGCCAGCAGCCCGAGCGGGGGGGTAAACACCGGGGAGCTGTTTTTT. Together with reference TRBV11-2 and TRBJ2-2, the CDR3 gives the full variable domain: EAGVAQSPRYKIIEKRQSVAFWCNPISGHATLYWYQQILGQGPKLLIQFQNNGVVDDSQLPKDRFSAERLKGVDSTLKIQPAKLEDSAVYLCASSPSGGVNTGELFFGEGSRLTVL.

About this clone: One end of the junction is discordant with germline, which a read error may explain. CDR3 sequence reads: CSSSTDIRGYTF. CDR3 nucleotide sequence: TGTTCCAGCAGCACGGACATTCGGGGCTACACCTTC. The rearrangement links TRBV7-9 to TRBJ1-2, with a tentative D call TRBD1 (5 bases). The CDR3 totals 12 residues. CDR1 SEHNR and CDR2 FQNEAQ come from the germline V gene (reference sequence).

This rearrangement joins TRBV5-4 to TRBJ2-3; D ambiguous. This CDR3 has 14 amino acids. With 0 bases removed from V and 4 bases from J, the gap between germline ends came to 9 bases. Germline CDR1 SGHNT, CDR2 YYREEE (reference sequence). CDR3 residues: CASSLVAEPDTQYF. In nucleotides, the CDR3 is TGTGCCAGCAGCTTGGTAGCCGAGCCAGATACGCAGTATTTT.

This chain links TRBV30 with TRBJ2-3, with D perhaps matching TRBD2 (6 bases). The germline V gene has CDR1 GTSNPN and CDR2 SVGIG (reference sequence). Trimming pared 3 bases from V and 1 base from J, leaving 11 bases between. This CDR3 comprises 14 residues. The CDR3 DNA reads TGTGCCTGGAGGAGTTCTAGCGGCACAGATACGCAGTATTTT. Translating gives CAWRSSSGTDTQYF. Variable domain in full (rest from reference TRBV30 and TRBJ2-3): SQTIHQWPATLVQPVGSPLSLECTVEGTSNPNLYWYRQAAGRGLQLLFYSVGIGQISSEVPQNLSASRPQDRQFILSSKKLLLSDSGFYLCAWRSSSGTDTQYFGPGTRLTVL.

This rearrangement joins TRBV2 to TRBJ2-7, with 11 bases matching TRBD2. Germline CDR1 reads SNHLY; CDR2 reads FYNNEI. CDR3 size: 16 residues. V lost 4 bases, J lost 1 base, and 6 bases stayed unmatched. CDR3 loop: CASSVSPSGGSYEQYF. CDR3 bases: TGTGCCAGCAGTGTGTCGCCTAGCGGGGGGTCCTACGAGCAGTACTTC.

The chain is built from TRBV9 and TRBJ2-7, with 9 bases lining up with TRBD2. The CDR3 has 15 residues. Germline CDR1 is SGDLS and CDR2 is YYNGEE. J was trimmed by 4 bases and V by 0 bases; bases with no gene match: 5. The CDR3 DNA reads TGTGCCAGCAGCGTAGGGGGCGGGGGGGAATACGAGCAGTACTTC. It encodes CASSVGGGGEYEQYF.

The V gene is TRBV13, the J gene TRBJ2-1; D gene uncertain. V was shortened by 3 bases and J by 6 bases, with 12 bases between the two germline ends. The CDR3 totals 14 residues. The V gene's germline CDR1 is PRHDT and CDR2 FYEKMQ (reference sequence). The CDR3 protein is CASSFLSEFNEQFF. The CDR3 coding sequence is TGTGCCAGCAGCTTCCTATCCGAGTTCAATGAGCAGTTCTTC. The full variable domain, with the rest looked up from reference TRBV13 and TRBJ2-1, is AAGVIQSPRHLIKEKRETATLKCYPIPRHDTVYWYQQGPGQDPQFLISFYEKMQSDKGSIPDRFSAQQFSDYHSELNMSSLELGDSALYFCASSFLSEFNEQFFGPGTRLTVL.

This chain links TRBV5-1 with TRBJ2-3, with 9 bases matching TRBD1. Germline lookup yields CDR1 SGHRS and CDR2 YFSETQ. CDR3 length: 13 residues. J was trimmed by 14 bases and V by 0 bases; bases with no gene match: 7. The CDR3 here is CASSLGYRGQVYF. CDR3 in DNA: TGCGCCAGCAGCTTGGGATACAGGGGGCAGGTGTATTTT. Looking up the rest from reference TRBV5-1 and TRBJ2-3 gives the full variable domain: KAGVTQTPRYLIKTRGQQVTLSCSPISGHRSVSWYQQTPGQGLQFLFEYFSETQRNKGNFPGRFSGRQFSNSRSEMNVSTLELGDSALYLCASSLGYRGQVYFGPGTRLTVL.

The V gene is TRBV19, the J gene TRBJ1-2; perhaps TRBD1 as D (5 bases). The V and J ends lost 7 bases and 2 bases respectively, with 14 bases between them. This CDR3 has 14 amino acids. CDR1 LNHDA and CDR2 SQIVND come from the germline V gene (reference sequence). CDR3 nucleotides: TGTGCCAGTAAACAGGACCACGGAAACTATGGCTACACCTTC. Amino acids: CASKQDHGNYGYTF.